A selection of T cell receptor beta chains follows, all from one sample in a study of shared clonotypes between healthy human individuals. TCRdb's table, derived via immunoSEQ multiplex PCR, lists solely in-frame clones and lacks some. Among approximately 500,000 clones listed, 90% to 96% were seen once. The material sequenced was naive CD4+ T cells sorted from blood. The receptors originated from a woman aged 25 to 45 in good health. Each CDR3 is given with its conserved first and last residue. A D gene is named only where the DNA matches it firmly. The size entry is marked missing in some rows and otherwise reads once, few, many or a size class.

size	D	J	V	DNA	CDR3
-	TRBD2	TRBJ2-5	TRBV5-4	TGTGCCAGCAGCTTTCTAACGGGAGGACACCAAGAGACCCAGTACTTC	CASSFLTGGHQETQYF
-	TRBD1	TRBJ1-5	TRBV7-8	TGTGCCAGCAGCAATACCCAGACAGGGACTTTAGTGCAGCCCCAGCATTTT	CASSNTQTGTLVQPQHF
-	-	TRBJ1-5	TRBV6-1	TGTGCCAGCAGTGAAGTCGGGGGGGCTGATAATCAGCCCCAGCATTTT	CASSEVGGADNQPQHF
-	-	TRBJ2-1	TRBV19	TGTGCCAGTGAAAGCGGTTACGACTACAATGAGCAGTTCTTC	CASESGYDYNEQFF
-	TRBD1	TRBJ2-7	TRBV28	TGTGCCAGCGGTCCGACAGGGGGTCGACTAGGGGAGCAGTACTTC	CASGPTGGRLGEQYF
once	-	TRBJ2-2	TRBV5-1	TGCGCCAGCCGCCCCCTTACCGGGGAGCTGTTTTTT	CASRPLTGELFF
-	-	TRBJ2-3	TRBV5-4	TGTGCCAGCAGCTTGGCACAGGGACACCTTAGCACAGATACGCAGTATTTT	CASSLAQGHLSTDTQYF
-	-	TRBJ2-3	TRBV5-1	TGCGCCAGCAGCTTGGTCGGGAGTGCCACAGATACGCAGTATTTT	CASSLVGSATDTQYF
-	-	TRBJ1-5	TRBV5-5	TGTGCCAGCAGCGGGCATCGGGGACTGACTGGGCCCCAGCATTTT	CASSGHRGLTGPQHF
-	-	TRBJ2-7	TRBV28	TGTGCCAGCACCTCGCTTGACAGCTACGAGCAGTACTTC	CASTSLDSYEQYF
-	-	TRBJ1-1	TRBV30	TGTGCCTGCAACCGGGACATGAACACTGAAGCTTTCTTT	CACNRDMNTEAFF
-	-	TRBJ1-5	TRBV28	TGTGCCAGCAGCGGAAAACCGGGACACGCAATTAGCAATCAGCCCCAGCATTTT	CASSGKPGHAISNQPQHF
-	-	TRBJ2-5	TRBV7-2	TGTGCCAGCAGCTTAAGAGGGGACCCTAGTGAGCAGTACTTC	CASSLRGDPSEQYF
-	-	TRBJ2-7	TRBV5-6	TGTGCCAGCAGCTTGTTGGGACTCGACGTGGGGTACGAGCAGTACTTC	CASSLLGLDVGYEQYF
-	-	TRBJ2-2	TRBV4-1	TGCGCCAGCAGCCAAGGACGGGTTAGCACCGGGGAGCTGTTTTTT	CASSQGRVSTGELFF
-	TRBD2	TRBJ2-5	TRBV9	TGTGCCAGCAGCGTAAGGGAGGGGACTAGCGGGAGCGGGCAGCGAGAGACCCAGTACTTC	CASSVREGTSGSGQRETQYF
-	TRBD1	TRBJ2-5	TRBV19	TGTGCCAGTAGTACCCCATTAGGACAGGGGGCCGGGACCCAGTACTTC	CASSTPLGQGAGTQYF
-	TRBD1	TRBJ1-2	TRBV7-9	TGTGCCAGCAGCTTTTCGGGACAGGGGGTTCTCGGTGACTATGGCTACACCTTC	CASSFSGQGVLGDYGYTF
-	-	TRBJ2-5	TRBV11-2	TGTGCCAGCAGCCAAACATCGGAGACCCAGTACTTC	CASSQTSETQYF
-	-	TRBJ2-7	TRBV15	TGTGCCACCAGCAGGCGGGACGGGTTAGTCTACGAGCAGTACTTC	CATSRRDGLVYEQYF
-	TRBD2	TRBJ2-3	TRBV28	TGTGCCAGCAGAAACAATTTAGGGAAGCGGGAGGGCCAAGATACGCAGTATTTT	CASRNNLGKREGQDTQYF